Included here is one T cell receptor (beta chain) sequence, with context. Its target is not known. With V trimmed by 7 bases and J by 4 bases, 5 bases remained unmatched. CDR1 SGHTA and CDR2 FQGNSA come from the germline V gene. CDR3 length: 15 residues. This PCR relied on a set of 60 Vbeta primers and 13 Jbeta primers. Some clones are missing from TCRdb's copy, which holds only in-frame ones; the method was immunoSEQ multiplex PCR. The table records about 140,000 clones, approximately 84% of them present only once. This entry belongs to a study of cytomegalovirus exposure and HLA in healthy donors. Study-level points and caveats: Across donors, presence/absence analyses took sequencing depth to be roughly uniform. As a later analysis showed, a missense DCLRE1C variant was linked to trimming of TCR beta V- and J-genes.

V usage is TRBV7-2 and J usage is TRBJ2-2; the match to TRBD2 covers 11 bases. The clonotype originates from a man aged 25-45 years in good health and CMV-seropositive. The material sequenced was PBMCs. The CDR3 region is CASTNGLAGTGELFF. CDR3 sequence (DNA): TGTGCCAGCACAAACGGACTAGCGGGCACCGGGGAGCTGTTTTTT.